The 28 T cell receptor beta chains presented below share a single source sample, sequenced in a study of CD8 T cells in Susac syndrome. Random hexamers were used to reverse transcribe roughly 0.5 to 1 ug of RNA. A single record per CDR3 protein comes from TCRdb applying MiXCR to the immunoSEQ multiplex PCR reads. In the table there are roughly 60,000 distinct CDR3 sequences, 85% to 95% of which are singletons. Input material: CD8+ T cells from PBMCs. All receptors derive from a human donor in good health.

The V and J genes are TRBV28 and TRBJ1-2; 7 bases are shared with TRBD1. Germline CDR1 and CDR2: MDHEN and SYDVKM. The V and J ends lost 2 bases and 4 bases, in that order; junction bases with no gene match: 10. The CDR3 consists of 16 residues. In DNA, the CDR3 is TGTGCCAGCAGTTTAGGCCGACAGGGAACACTCTATGGCTACACCTTC. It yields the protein CASSLGRQGTLYGYTF.

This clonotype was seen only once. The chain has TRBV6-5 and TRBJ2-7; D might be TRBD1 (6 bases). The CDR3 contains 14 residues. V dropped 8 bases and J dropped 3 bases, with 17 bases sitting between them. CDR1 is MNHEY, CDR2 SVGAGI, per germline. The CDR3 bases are TGTGCCAGCGGCTATGGGGCAGGGGACTACGAGCAGTACTTC. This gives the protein CASGYGAGDYEQYF.

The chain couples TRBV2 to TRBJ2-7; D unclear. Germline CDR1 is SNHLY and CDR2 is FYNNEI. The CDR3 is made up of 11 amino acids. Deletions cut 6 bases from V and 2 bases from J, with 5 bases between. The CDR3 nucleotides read TGTGCCAGCAGGTCTACCTACGAGCAGTACTTC. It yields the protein CASRSTYEQYF.

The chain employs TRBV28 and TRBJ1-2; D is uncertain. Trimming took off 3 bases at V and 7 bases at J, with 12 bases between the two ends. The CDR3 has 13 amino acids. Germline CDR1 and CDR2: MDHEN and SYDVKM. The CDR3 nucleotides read TGTGCCAGCAGTTTTAGGACCGTCCCTGGCTACACCTTC. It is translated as CASSFRTVPGYTF.

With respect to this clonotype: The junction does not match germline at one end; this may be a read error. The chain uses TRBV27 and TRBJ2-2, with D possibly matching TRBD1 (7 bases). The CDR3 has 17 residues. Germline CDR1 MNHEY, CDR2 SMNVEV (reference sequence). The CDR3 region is CASSPTGRSQNTGEPFF. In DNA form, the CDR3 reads TGTGCCAGCAGCCCGACAGGGAGGTCCCAGAACACCGGGGAGCCGTTTTTT.

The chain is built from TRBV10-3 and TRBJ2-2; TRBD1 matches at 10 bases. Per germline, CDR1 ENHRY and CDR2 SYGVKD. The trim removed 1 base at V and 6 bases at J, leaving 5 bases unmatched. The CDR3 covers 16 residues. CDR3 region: CAISEWDRGSAGELFF. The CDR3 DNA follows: TGTGCCATCAGTGAGTGGGACAGGGGATCGGCCGGGGAGCTGTTTTTT.

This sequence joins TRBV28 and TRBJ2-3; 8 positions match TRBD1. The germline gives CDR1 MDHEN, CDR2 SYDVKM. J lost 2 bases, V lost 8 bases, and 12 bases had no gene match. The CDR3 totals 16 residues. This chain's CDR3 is CASLSRDRSNTDTQYF. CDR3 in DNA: TGTGCCAGCCTATCCCGGGACAGGAGCAACACAGATACGCAGTATTTT.

For the CDR3, the DNA is TGCAGTGCTCATTCCCTTGGGCTAGCGGGGGGCACAGATACGCAGTATTTT. It is translated as CSAHSLGLAGGTDTQYF. The chain links TRBV20-1 to TRBJ2-3; 10 bases align to TRBD2. Per the germline V gene, CDR1 is DFQATT and CDR2 is SNEGSKA (reference sequence). V lost 5 bases and J lost 1; bases outside the gene matches: 12. The CDR3 is made up of 17 amino acids.

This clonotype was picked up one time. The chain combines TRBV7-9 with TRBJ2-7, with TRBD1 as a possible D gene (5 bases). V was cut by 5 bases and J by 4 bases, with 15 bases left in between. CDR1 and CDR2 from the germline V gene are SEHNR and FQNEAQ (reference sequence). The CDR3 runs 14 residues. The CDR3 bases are TGTGCCAGCAGCCCGCCTGCGACAGTTTACGAGCAGTACTTC. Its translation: CASSPPATVYEQYF.

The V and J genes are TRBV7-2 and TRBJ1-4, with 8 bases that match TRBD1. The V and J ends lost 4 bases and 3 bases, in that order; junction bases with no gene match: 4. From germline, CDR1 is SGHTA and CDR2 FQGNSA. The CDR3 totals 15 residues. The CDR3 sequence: CASSWGQESNEKLFF. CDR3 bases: TGTGCCAGCAGCTGGGGACAGGAGTCTAATGAAAAACTGTTTTTT.

The CDR3 region is CSVEGGQGASYEQYF. In DNA form, the CDR3 reads TGCAGCGTTGAAGGTGGACAGGGGGCATCCTACGAGCAGTACTTC. The chain links TRBV29-1 to TRBJ2-7, with TRBD1 identical over 11 bases. V was clipped by 1 base and J by 1 base; unmatched bases: 3. The CDR3 extends over 15 amino acids. From germline, CDR1 is SQVTM and CDR2 ANQGSEA.

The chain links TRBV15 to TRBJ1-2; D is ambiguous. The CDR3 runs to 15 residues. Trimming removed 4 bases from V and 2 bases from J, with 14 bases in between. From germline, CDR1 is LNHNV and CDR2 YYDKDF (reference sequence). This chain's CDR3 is CATSNPVVGNYGYTF. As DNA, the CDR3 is TGTGCCACCAGCAACCCAGTAGTGGGGAACTATGGCTACACCTTC.

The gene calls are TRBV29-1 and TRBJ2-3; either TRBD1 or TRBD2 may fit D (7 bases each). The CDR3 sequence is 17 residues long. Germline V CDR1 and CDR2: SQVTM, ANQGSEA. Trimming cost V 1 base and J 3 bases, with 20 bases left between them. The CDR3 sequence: CSVEVLGGGDPTDTQYF. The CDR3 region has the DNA TGCAGCGTTGAAGTGTTGGGAGGGGGCGACCCTACAGATACGCAGTATTTT.

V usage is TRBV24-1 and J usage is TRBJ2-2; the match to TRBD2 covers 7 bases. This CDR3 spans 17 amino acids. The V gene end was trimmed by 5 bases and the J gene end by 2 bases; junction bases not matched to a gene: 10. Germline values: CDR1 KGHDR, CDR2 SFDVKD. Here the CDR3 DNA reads TGTGCCACCAGTGGATTGGTTCGCGGGAGAAACACCGGGGAGCTGTTTTTT. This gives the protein CATSGLVRGRNTGELFF.

The CDR3 sequence is CSASDGQGGYEQYF. The CDR3 DNA follows: TGCAGTGCTAGCGATGGACAGGGAGGTTACGAGCAGTACTTC. The gene calls are TRBV20-1 and TRBJ2-7; TRBD1 matches at 8 bases. Losses at the gene ends were 3 bases for V and 4 bases for J; bases not matched to a gene: 8. This CDR3 region has 14 residues. Per germline, CDR1 DFQATT and CDR2 SNEGSKA (reference sequence).

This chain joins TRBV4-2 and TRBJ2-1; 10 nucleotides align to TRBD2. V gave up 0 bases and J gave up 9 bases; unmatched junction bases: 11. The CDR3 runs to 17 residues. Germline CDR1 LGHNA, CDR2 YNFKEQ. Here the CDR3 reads CASSQDDVAGGGGEQFF. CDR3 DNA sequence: TGTGCCAGCAGCCAAGACGACGTAGCGGGGGGTGGTGGTGAGCAGTTCTTC.

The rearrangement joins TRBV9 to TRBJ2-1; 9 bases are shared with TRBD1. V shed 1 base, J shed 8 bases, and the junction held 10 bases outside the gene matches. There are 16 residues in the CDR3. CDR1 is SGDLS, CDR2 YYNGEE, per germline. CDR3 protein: CASSVQGRQGVDEQFF. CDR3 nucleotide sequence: TGTGCCAGCAGCGTACAGGGGCGACAGGGGGTTGATGAGCAGTTCTTC.

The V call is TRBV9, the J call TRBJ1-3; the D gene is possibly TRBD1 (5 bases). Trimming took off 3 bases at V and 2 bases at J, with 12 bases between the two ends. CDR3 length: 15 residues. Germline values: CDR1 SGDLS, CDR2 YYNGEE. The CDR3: CASSETGTPGNTIYF. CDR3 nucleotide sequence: TGTGCCAGCAGCGAGACCGGGACTCCTGGAAACACCATATATTTT.

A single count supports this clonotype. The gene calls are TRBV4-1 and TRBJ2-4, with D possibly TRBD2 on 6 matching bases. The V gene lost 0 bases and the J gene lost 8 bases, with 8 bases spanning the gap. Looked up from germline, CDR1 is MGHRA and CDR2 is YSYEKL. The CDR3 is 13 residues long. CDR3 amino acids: CASSQEQRDIQYF. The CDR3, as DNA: TGCGCCAGCAGCCAAGAACAGCGGGACATTCAGTACTTC.

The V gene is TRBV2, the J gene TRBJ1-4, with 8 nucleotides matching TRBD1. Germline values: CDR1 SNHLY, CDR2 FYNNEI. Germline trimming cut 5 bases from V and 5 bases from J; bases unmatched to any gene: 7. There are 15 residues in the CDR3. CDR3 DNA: TGTGCCAGCAGTTCACTGACAGGGGAGAATGAAAAACTGTTTTTT. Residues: CASSSLTGENEKLFF. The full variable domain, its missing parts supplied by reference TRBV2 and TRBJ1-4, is EPEVTQTPSHQVTQMGQEVILRCVPISNHLYFYWYRQILGQKVEFLVSFYNNEISEKSEIFDDQFSVERPDGSNFTLKIRSTKLEDSAMYFCASSSLTGENEKLFFGSGTQLSVL.

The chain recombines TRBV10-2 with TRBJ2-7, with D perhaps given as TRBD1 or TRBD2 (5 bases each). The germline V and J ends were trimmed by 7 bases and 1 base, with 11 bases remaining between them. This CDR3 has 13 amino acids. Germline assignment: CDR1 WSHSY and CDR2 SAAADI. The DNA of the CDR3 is TGCGCCAGCATTGGGGGTCTGTCCTACGAGCAGTACTTC. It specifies CASIGGLSYEQYF.

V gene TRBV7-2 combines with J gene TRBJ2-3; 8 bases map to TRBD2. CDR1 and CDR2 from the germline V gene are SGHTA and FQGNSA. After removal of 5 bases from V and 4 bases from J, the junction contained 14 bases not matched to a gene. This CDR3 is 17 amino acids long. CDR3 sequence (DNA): TGTGCCAGCAGCCCGCGGGGGGTCCTCGTGGGCGCAGATACGCAGTATTTT. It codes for CASSPRGVLVGADTQYF.

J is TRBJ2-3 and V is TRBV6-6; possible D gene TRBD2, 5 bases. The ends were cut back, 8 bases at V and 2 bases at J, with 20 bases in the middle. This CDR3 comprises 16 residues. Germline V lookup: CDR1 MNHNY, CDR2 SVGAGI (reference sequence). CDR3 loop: CASQQAREAHTDTQYF. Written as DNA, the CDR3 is TGTGCCAGCCAACAAGCGAGGGAAGCCCACACAGATACGCAGTATTTT.

CDR3 protein: CASTPGGGSYGYTF. In DNA, the CDR3 is TGTGCCAGCACCCCGGGGGGGGGTTCCTATGGCTACACCTTC. The chain joins TRBV12-3 or TRBV12-4 to TRBJ1-2; tentatively, D is TRBD1 (5 bases). The CDR3 covers 14 residues. The V gene lost 7 bases and the J gene lost 4 bases, with 16 bases spanning the gap.

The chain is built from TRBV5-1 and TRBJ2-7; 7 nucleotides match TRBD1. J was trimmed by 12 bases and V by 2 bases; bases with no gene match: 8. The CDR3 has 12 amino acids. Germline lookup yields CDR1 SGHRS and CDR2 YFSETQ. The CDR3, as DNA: TGCGCCAGCAGCTTTAATAGGGGACAGACGTACTTC. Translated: CASSFNRGQTYF.

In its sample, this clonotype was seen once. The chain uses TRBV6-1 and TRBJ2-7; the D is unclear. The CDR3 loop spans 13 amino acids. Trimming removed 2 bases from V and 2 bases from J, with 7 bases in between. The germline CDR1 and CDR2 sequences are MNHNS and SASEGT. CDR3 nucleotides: TGTGCCAGCAGTGAAATGGCGACCTACGAGCAGTACTTC. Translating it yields CASSEMATYEQYF.

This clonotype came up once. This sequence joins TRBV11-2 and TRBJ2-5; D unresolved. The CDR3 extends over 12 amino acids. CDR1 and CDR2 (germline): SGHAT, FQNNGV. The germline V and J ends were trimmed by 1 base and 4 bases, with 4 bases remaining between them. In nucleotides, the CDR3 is TGTGCCAGCAGCTTAGTTGCAGAGACCCAGTACTTC. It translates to CASSLVAETQYF.

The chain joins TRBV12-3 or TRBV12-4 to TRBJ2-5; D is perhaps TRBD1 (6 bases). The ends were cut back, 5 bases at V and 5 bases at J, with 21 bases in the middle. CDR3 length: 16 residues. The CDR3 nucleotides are TGTGCCAGCAGTCGGTACAAACCTGGTACAGGGGAGACCCAGTACTTC. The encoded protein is CASSRYKPGTGETQYF.